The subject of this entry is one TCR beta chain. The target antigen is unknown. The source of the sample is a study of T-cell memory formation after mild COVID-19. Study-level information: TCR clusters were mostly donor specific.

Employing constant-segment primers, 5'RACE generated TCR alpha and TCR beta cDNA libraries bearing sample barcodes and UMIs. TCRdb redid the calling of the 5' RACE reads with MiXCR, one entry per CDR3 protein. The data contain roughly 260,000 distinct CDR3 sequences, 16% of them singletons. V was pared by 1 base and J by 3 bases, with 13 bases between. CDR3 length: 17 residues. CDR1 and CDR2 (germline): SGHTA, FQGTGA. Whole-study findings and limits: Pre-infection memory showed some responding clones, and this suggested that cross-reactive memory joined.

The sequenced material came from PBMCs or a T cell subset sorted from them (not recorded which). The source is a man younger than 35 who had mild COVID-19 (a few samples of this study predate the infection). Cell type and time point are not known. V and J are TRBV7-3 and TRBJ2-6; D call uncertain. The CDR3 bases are TGTGCCAGCAGCTTAAGGAGCCAGGCCTATGGGGCCAACGTCCTGACTTTC. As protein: CASSLRSQAYGANVLTF.